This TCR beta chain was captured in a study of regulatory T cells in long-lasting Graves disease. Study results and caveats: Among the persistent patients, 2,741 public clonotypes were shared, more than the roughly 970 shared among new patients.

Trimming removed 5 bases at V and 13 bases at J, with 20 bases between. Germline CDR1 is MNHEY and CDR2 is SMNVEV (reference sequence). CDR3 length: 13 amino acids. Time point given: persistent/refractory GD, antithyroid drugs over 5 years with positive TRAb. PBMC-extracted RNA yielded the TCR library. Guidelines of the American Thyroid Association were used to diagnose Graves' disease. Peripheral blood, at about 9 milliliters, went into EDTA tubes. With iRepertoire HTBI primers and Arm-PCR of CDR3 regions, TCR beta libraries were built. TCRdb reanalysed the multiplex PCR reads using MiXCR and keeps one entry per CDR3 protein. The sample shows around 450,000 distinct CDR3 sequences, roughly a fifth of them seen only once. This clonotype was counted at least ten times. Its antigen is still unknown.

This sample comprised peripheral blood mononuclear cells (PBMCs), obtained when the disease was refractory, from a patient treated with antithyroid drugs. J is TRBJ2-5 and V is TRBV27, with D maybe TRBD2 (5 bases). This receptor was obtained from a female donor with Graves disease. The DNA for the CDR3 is TGTGCCAGCAGTCCCTCGGCAGGACTCCCACGGTACTTC. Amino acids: CASSPSAGLPRYF.